This T cell receptor (beta chain) was obtained from a study of cytomegalovirus exposure and HLA in healthy donors. Study-level findings and limits: Some highly shared sequence variants likely arose as a pipeline artifact.

This CDR3 comprises 13 residues. The germline CDR1 and CDR2 sequences are SEHNR and FQNEAQ (reference sequence). The V and J ends lost 8 bases and 3 bases respectively, with 11 bases between them. The PCR used 60 Vbeta and 13 Jbeta primers. The table came from immunoSEQ multiplex PCR; TCRdb's copy has only in-frame clones and leaves some out. The data contain around 97,000 clones, around three quarters of them singletons. In the case of this clone: Its antigen remains unidentified.

Sequencing was carried out using PBMCs. This TCR was recovered from a man aged 50-60 years in good health and CMV-seropositive. The chain combines TRBV7-9 with TRBJ2-1; no clear D. This chain's CDR3 is CASDLVGYNEQFF. The DNA for the CDR3 is TGTGCCAGCGATCTAGTAGGCTACAATGAGCAGTTCTTC.